This T cell receptor (beta chain) emerged from a study of blood T cell repertoires in COVID-19. CDR3 size: 15 residues. The V and J ends lost 7 bases and 1 base respectively, with 11 bases between them. CDR1 SNHLY and CDR2 FYNNEI come from the germline V gene. As originally analysed: Amplified reference gene primers provided the basis for estimating nucleated cell counts. The repertoire was sequenced with immunoSEQ multiplex PCR; TCRdb's copy has only in-frame clones and lacks some. The V and J calls and clone size were taken over from that table, and D and trimming were inferred from the DNA. The sample lists 70,000 or so clones, roughly 84% occurring once.

The rearrangement uses TRBV2 and TRBJ1-6; no reliable D call. This receptor was obtained from a woman between 18 and 30 years old with acute or convalescent COVID-19. Sequenced sample: peripheral blood. The CDR3 bases are TGTGCCAGCATGAGCGGTGTTTCCTATAATTCACCCCTCCACTTT. This encodes CASMSGVSYNSPLHF.